A selection of T cell receptor beta chains follows, all from one sample in a study of T cell changes during pregnancy in multiple sclerosis. Only in-frame clones appear in the TCRdb table, and some are missing; sequencing was by immunoSEQ multiplex PCR. Found here are more than 25,000 clones, 80% to 90% of them singletons; the top ten hold over 8.5%. The starting material was CD8+ T cells from peripheral blood mononuclear cells, obtained in the third trimester of pregnancy. The receptor source for this set is a female donor with multiple sclerosis, enrolled in a pregnancy study. Both conserved end residues are part of each CDR3. The order of the fields is D gene, clone size, J gene, V gene, CDR3 DNA, CDR3 protein. D genes are given only for firm matches. Clone size appears in some rows only: once, few, many, or a class for an expanded clone.

D: NA
size: once
J: TRBJ1-1
V: TRBV4-1
DNA: TGCGCCAGCAGCCAAGGGTCAGGGGCGGAGTACACTGAAGCTTTCTTT
CDR3: CASSQGSGAEYTEAFF

D: NA
size: NA
J: TRBJ1-3
V: TRBV30
DNA: TGTGCCTGGATCCCGAGCTCTGGAAACACCATATATTTT
CDR3: CAWIPSSGNTIYF

D: NA
size: NA
J: TRBJ2-7
V: TRBV7-2
DNA: TGTGCCAGCAGCTATGACAACTACGAGCAGTACTTC
CDR3: CASSYDNYEQYF

D: NA
size: NA
J: TRBJ2-3
V: TRBV27
DNA: TGTGCCAGCAGACACACAGATACGCAGTATTTT
CDR3: CASRHTDTQYF

D: TRBD2
size: NA
J: TRBJ2-1
V: TRBV7-2
DNA: TGTGCCAGCAGCCTACTAGCGGGACACAATGAGCAGTTCTTC
CDR3: CASSLLAGHNEQFF

D: NA
size: NA
J: TRBJ2-1
V: TRBV11-3
DNA: TGTGCCAGCAGCTTAGACAACAGTTACAATGAGCAGTTCTTC
CDR3: CASSLDNSYNEQFF

D: NA
size: NA
J: TRBJ1-1
V: TRBV30
DNA: TGTGCCTGGAATTTGCGGTCTAGCACTGAAGCTTTCTTT
CDR3: CAWNLRSSTEAFF

D: NA
size: few
J: TRBJ2-7
V: TRBV7-9
DNA: TGTGCCAGCAGCCCTCCGGGGACTCTGCCCTACGAGCAGTACTTC
CDR3: CASSPPGTLPYEQYF

D: NA
size: NA
J: TRBJ2-7
V: TRBV28
DNA: TGTGCCAGCAGTTTAAGGTTCCGGGAAAGAGGGGAGCAGTACTTC
CDR3: CASSLRFRERGEQYF

D: TRBD1
size: NA
J: TRBJ2-7
V: TRBV2
DNA: TGTGCCAGCAGCTCGTACCGGGACAGGGGGACTGACGAGCAGTACTTC
CDR3: CASSSYRDRGTDEQYF

D: NA
size: NA
J: TRBJ2-7
V: TRBV7-3
DNA: TGTGCCAGCAGCTTCGGGGGACCGGAATACGAGCAGTACTTC
CDR3: CASSFGGPEYEQYF

D: TRBD2
size: NA
J: TRBJ2-3
V: TRBV9
DNA: TGTGCCAGCAACCACCCGGGGGGTGGAACAGATACGCAGTATTTT
CDR3: CASNHPGGGTDTQYF

D: NA
size: NA
J: TRBJ2-2
V: TRBV28
DNA: TGTGCCAGCGAAGGAGAGATCGAGCTGTTTTTT
CDR3: CASEGEIELFF

D: NA
size: NA
J: TRBJ1-2
V: TRBV5-8
DNA: TGTGCCAGCAGCTTGGCCGGGGAGTTGAACTATGGCTACACCTTC
CDR3: CASSLAGELNYGYTF

D: NA
size: NA
J: TRBJ1-5
V: TRBV6-1
DNA: TGTGCCAGCTCGCAGGGTAGCAATCAGCCCCAGCATTTT
CDR3: CASSQGSNQPQHF

D: TRBD1
size: NA
J: TRBJ1-1
V: TRBV5-4
DNA: TGTGCCAGCAGCTTCACCCGGACAGGGGACACTGAAGCTTTCTTT
CDR3: CASSFTRTGDTEAFF

D: NA
size: once
J: TRBJ1-1
V: TRBV14
DNA: TGTGCCAGCAGCAAAGCGGGACAGAACACTGAAGCTTTCTTT
CDR3: CASSKAGQNTEAFF

D: NA
size: NA
J: TRBJ2-1
V: TRBV25-1
DNA: TGTGCCAGCAGTGAATGGGGGGTCAATGAGCAGTTCTTC
CDR3: CASSEWGVNEQFF

D: TRBD2
size: NA
J: TRBJ2-2
V: TRBV7-3
DNA: TGTGCCAGCAGCTTTAGCGGGGCGGGCACCGGGGAGCTGTTTTTT
CDR3: CASSFSGAGTGELFF

D: NA
size: NA
J: TRBJ1-1
V: TRBV9
DNA: TGTGCCAGCAGCGAGTACGGACAGCTAGGCGCTGAAGCTTTCTTT
CDR3: CASSEYGQLGAEAFF

D: NA
size: NA
J: TRBJ2-3
V: TRBV10-3
DNA: TGTGCCATCAGTGAGTCCTCCAGGGGTAGGGGAGATACGCAGTATTTT
CDR3: CAISESSRGRGDTQYF

D: TRBD1
size: once
J: TRBJ2-2
V: TRBV9
DNA: TGTGCCAGCGGGGGACAGGGGGCGAGCACCGGGGAGCTGTTTTTT
CDR3: CASGGQGASTGELFF

D: NA
size: NA
J: TRBJ2-3
V: TRBV29-1
DNA: TGCAGCGTTGTACCCCTCTGGGTAGCTAGAACAGATACGCAGTATTTT
CDR3: CSVVPLWVARTDTQYF

D: TRBD1
size: NA
J: TRBJ2-5
V: TRBV9
DNA: TGTGCCAGCAGCCCGGGGGACAGGGGGCTGGAAGAGACCCAGTACTTC
CDR3: CASSPGDRGLEETQYF

D: TRBD2
size: NA
J: TRBJ2-1
V: TRBV7-9
DNA: TGTGCCAGCAGCTTAATCACTGGACTAGCGGGAACGGATGAGCAGTTCTTC
CDR3: CASSLITGLAGTDEQFF

D: NA
size: NA
J: TRBJ2-7
V: TRBV15
DNA: TGTGCCACCAGCAAACCTCTGACAGGTTTAGGGGTCGAGCAGTACTTC
CDR3: CATSKPLTGLGVEQYF

D: TRBD1
size: NA
J: TRBJ1-2
V: TRBV19
DNA: TGTGCCAGTAGTATCGAGGGGGCCTATGGCTACACCTTC
CDR3: CASSIEGAYGYTF

D: NA
size: NA
J: TRBJ2-1
V: TRBV4-1
DNA: TGCGCCAGCAGCCAAGGACGTGGTGCGGCCAATGAGCAGTTCTTC
CDR3: CASSQGRGAANEQFF

D: TRBD2
size: NA
J: TRBJ2-7
V: TRBV9
DNA: TGTGCCAGCAGCCCTCGGAATAGCGGGGGATACGAGCAGTACTTC
CDR3: CASSPRNSGGYEQYF

D: NA
size: NA
J: TRBJ1-1
V: TRBV6-1
DNA: TGTGCCAGCACCACGGACTGGTTGAACACTGAAGCTTTCTTT
CDR3: CASTTDWLNTEAFF

D: TRBD2
size: NA
J: TRBJ2-1
V: TRBV30
DNA: TGTGCCTGGAGTCCGACGGGGCTAGCGGCCTACAATGAGCAGTTCTTC
CDR3: CAWSPTGLAAYNEQFF

D: TRBD1
size: NA
J: TRBJ2-7
V: TRBV19
DNA: TGTGCCAGTAGTCTCCACCAAGGACAGGGGCCCTCCTACGAGCAGTACTTC
CDR3: CASSLHQGQGPSYEQYF

D: NA
size: NA
J: TRBJ2-1
V: TRBV7-9
DNA: TGTGCCAGCATGTCGACAGCGTCCTACAATGAGCAGTTCTTC
CDR3: CASMSTASYNEQFF

D: TRBD1
size: once
J: TRBJ1-1
V: TRBV30
DNA: TGTGCCTGGAGCCTAATCCACAGGGGTTGGACTGAAGCTTTCTTT
CDR3: CAWSLIHRGWTEAFF

D: TRBD1
size: NA
J: TRBJ1-1
V: TRBV7-8
DNA: TGTGCCAGCAGCCGTTTCGCTGGGACAGAAAGAAAGAACACTGAAGCTTTCTTT
CDR3: CASSRFAGTERKNTEAFF

D: NA
size: NA
J: TRBJ2-1
V: TRBV10-3
DNA: TGTGCCACCGAGGGGGAGGCGGGAGTGGTAAATGAGCAGTTCTTC
CDR3: CATEGEAGVVNEQFF

D: TRBD1
size: NA
J: TRBJ1-2
V: TRBV9
DNA: TGTGCCAGCAGCACCCGACAGGGAGCTAACTATGGCTACACCTTC
CDR3: CASSTRQGANYGYTF

D: NA
size: NA
J: TRBJ1-5
V: TRBV28
DNA: TGTGCCAGCAGTTTACTGTGGGAGCGGCAGCCCCAGCATTTT
CDR3: CASSLLWERQPQHF

D: TRBD1
size: NA
J: TRBJ2-1
V: TRBV5-4
DNA: TGTGCCAGCAGCCCCGGGACAGGGGGTTATGAGCAGTTCTTC
CDR3: CASSPGTGGYEQFF

D: NA
size: NA
J: TRBJ1-2
V: TRBV5-1
DNA: TGCGCCAGCAGTCCCGGCGGCAATCAGGGTTATGGCTACACCTTC
CDR3: CASSPGGNQGYGYTF

D: TRBD2
size: NA
J: TRBJ2-2
V: TRBV29-1
DNA: TGCAGCGTCGACCCTAGCGGCACCGGGGAGCTGTTTTTT
CDR3: CSVDPSGTGELFF

D: TRBD2
size: NA
J: TRBJ2-6
V: TRBV7-8
DNA: TGTGCCAGCAGACAGCGGGGCGGGTCTGGGGCCAACGTCCTGACTTTC
CDR3: CASRQRGGSGANVLTF

D: TRBD1
size: NA
J: TRBJ2-7
V: TRBV2
DNA: TGTGCCAGCTCTGAGGACAGGGCCCTCTCGCTCGAGCAGTACTTC
CDR3: CASSEDRALSLEQYF